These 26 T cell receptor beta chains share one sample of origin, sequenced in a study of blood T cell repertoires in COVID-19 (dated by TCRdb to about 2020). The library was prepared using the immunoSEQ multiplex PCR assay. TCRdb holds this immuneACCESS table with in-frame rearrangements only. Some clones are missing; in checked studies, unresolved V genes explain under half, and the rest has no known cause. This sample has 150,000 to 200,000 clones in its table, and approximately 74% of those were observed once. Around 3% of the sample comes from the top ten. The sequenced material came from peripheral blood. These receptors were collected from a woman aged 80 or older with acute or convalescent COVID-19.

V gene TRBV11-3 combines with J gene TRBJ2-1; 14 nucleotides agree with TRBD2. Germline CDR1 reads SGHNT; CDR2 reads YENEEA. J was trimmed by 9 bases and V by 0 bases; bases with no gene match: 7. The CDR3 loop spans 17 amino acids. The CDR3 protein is CASSLDLGTSGSSEQFF. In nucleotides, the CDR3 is TGTGCCAGCAGCTTAGATCTTGGGACTAGCGGGAGTAGTGAGCAGTTCTTC. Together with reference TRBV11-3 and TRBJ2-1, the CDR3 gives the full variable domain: EAGVVQSPRYKIIEKKQPVAFWCNPISGHNTLYWYLQNLGQGPELLIRYENEEAVDDSQLPKDRFSAERLKGVDSTLKIQPAELGDSAVYLCASSLDLGTSGSSEQFFGPGTRLTVL.

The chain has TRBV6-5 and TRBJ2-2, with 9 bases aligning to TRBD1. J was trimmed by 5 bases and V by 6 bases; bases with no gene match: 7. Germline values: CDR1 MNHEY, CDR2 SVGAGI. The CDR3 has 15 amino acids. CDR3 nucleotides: TGTGCCAGCAGACGACAGGGGGGCTTGACCGGGGAGCTGTTTTTT. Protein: CASRRQGGLTGELFF.

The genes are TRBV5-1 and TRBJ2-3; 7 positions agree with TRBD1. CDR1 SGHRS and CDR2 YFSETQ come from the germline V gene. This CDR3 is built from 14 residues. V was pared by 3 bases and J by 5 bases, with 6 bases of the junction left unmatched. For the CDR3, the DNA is TGCGCCAGCAGCTCTGACAGGGATCAAGATACGCAGTATTTT. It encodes CASSSDRDQDTQYF.

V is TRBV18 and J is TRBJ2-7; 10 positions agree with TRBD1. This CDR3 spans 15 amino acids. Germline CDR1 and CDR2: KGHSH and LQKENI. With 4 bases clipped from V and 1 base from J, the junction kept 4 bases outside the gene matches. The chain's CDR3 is CASSRGQGESYEQYF. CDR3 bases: TGTGCCAGCTCACGCGGACAGGGGGAATCCTACGAGCAGTACTTC. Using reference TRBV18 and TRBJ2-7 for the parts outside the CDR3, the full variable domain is NAGVMQNPRHLVRRRGQEARLRCSPMKGHSHVYWYRQLPEEGLKFMVYLQKENIIDESGMPKERFSAEFPKEGPSILRIQQVVRGDSAAYFCASSRGQGESYEQYFGPGTRLTVT.

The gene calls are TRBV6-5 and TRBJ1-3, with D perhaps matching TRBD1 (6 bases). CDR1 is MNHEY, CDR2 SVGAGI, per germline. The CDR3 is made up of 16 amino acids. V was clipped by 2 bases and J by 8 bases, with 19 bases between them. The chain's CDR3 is CASSYGFQGIVDTIYF. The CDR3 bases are TGTGCCAGCAGTTACGGTTTCCAGGGGATAGTAGACACCATATATTTT.

The CDR3 DNA reads TGTGCCAGCAGCCAAGATGCGGGTTGGTCACCCCTCCACTTT. It encodes CASSQDAGWSPLHF. The rearrangement uses TRBV14 and TRBJ1-6, with unresolved D. Trimming cost V 0 bases and J 10 bases, with 10 bases left between them. This CDR3 has 14 residues. Germline-derived CDR1 and CDR2 are SGHDN and FVKESK.

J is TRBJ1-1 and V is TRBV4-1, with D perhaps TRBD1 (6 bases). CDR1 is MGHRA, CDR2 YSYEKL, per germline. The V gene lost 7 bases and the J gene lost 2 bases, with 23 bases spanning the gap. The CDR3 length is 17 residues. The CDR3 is CASIARDTPRGNTEAFF. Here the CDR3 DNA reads TGCGCCAGCATAGCCCGGGACACTCCTAGGGGAAACACTGAAGCTTTCTTT.

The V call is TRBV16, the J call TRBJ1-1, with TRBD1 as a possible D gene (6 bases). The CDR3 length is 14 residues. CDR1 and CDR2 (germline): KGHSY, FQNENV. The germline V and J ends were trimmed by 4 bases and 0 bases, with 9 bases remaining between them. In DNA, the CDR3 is TGTGCCAGCAGCCCACAGGGTTTGAACACTGAAGCTTTCTTT. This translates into CASSPQGLNTEAFF.

CDR3 sequence: CASTPDGTGGSPLHF. Here the CDR3 DNA reads TGTGCCAGCACCCCCGATGGGACGGGGGGATCACCCCTCCACTTT. The chain recombines TRBV2 with TRBJ1-6, with a tentative D call TRBD1 (5 bases). The germline V gene has CDR1 SNHLY and CDR2 FYNNEI. The V and J ends lost 7 bases and 10 bases respectively, with 20 bases between them. This CDR3 spans 15 amino acids.

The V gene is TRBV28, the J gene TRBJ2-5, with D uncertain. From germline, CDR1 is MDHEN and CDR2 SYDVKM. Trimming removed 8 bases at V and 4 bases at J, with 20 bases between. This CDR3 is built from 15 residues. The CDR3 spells CASFPGRASGETQYF. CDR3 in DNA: TGTGCCAGCTTCCCTGGTAGAGCGTCTGGAGAGACCCAGTACTTC.

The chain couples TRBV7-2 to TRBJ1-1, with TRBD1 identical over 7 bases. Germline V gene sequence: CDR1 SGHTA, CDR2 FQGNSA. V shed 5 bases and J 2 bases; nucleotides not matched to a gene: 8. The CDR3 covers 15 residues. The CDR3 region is CASSPYRGVNTEAFF. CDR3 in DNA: TGTGCCAGCAGCCCTTACAGGGGAGTAAACACTGAAGCTTTCTTT.

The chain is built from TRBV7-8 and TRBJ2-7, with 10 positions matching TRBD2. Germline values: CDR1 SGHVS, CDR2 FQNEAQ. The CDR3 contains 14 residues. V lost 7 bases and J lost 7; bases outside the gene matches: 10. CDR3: CASNQRELAGEQYF. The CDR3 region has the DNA TGTGCCAGCAACCAGAGGGAACTAGCGGGGGAGCAGTACTTC.

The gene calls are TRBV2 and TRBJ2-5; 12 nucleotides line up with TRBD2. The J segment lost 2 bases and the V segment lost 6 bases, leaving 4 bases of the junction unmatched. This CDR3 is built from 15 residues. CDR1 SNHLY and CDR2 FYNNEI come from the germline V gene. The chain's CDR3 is CASRALAGGQETQYF. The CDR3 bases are TGTGCCAGCAGGGCCCTAGCGGGAGGGCAAGAGACCCAGTACTTC.

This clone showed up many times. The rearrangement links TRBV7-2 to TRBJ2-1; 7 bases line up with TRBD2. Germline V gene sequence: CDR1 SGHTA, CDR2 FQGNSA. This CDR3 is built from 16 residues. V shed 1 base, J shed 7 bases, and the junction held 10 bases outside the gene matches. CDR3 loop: CASSLVGGLEGNEQFF. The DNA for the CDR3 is TGTGCCAGCAGCTTAGTGGGAGGGCTAGAGGGTAATGAGCAGTTCTTC.

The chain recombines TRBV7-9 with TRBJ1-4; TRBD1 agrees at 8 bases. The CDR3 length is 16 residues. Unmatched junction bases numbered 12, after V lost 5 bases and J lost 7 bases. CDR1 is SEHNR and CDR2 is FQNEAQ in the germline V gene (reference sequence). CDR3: CASSPRRTGKGEKLFF. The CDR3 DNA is TGTGCCAGCAGCCCCCGAAGGACAGGGAAAGGTGAAAAACTGTTTTTT.

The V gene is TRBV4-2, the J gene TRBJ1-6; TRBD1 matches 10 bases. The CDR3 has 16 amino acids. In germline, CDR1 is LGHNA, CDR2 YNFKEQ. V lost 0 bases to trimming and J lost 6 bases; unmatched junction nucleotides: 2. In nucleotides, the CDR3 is TGTGCCAGCAGCCAAGACTGGGACAGGGGTAATTCACCCCTCCACTTT. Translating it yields CASSQDWDRGNSPLHF.

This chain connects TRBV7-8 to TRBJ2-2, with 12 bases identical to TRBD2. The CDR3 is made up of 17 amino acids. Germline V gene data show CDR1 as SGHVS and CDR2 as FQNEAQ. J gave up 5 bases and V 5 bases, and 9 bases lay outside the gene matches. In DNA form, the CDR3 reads TGTGCCAGCAGCATAAGACTAGCGGGAGATCATACCGGGGAGCTGTTTTTT. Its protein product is CASSIRLAGDHTGELFF.

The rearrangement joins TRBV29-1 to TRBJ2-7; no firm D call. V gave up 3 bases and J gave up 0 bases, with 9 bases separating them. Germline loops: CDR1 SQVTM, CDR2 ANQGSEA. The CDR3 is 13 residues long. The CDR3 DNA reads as TGCAGCGTTGAGGGTTACAGCTCCTACGAGCAGTACTTC. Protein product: CSVEGYSSYEQYF.

In DNA, the CDR3 is TGTGCCACCAGCAGAGATTACGAAGGCGGACAGCCCCAGCATTTT. Its translation: CATSRDYEGGQPQHF. The V and J genes are TRBV15 and TRBJ1-5, with D unclear. The germline CDR1 and CDR2 sequences are LNHNV and YYDKDF (reference sequence). V lost 0 bases and J lost 7, with 13 bases in between. This CDR3 has 15 residues. The complete variable domain, with remaining parts taken from reference TRBV15 and TRBJ1-5, reads DAMVIQNPRYQVTQFGKPVTLSCSQTLNHNVMYWYQQKSSQAPKLLFHYYDKDFNNEADTPDNFQSRRPNTSFCFLDIRSPGLGDTAMYLCATSRDYEGGQPQHFGDGTRLSIL.

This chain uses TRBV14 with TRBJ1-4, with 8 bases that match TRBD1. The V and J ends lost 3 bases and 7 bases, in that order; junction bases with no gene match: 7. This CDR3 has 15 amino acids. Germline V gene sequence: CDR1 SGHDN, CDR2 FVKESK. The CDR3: CASSHLIGQGEKLFF. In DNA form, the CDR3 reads TGTGCCAGCAGCCATCTAATCGGACAGGGTGAAAAACTGTTTTTT.

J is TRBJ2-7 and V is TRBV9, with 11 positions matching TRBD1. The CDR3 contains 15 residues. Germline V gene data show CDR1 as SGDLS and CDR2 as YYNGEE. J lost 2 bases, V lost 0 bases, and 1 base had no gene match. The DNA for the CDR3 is TGTGCCAGCAGCGTAGGGACAGGGGGCACCTACGAGCAGTACTTC. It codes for CASSVGTGGTYEQYF.

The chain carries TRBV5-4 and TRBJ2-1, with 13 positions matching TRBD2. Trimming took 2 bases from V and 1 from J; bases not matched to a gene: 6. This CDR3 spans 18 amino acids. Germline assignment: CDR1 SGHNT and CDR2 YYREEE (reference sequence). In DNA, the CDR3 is TGTGCCAGCAGCTTAGGACTAGCGGGAGACGGGTCCTACAATGAGCAGTTCTTC. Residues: CASSLGLAGDGSYNEQFF. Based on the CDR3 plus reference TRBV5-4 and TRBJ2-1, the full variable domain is ETGVTQSPTHLIKTRGQQVTLRCSSQSGHNTVSWYQQALGQGPQFIFQYYREEENGRGNFPPRFSGLQFPNYSSELNVNALELDDSALYLCASSLGLAGDGSYNEQFFGPGTRLTVL.

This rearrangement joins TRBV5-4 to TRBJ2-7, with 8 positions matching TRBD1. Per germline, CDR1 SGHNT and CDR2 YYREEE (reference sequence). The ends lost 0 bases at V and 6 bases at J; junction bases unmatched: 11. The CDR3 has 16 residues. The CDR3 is CASSLGGSDRAGEQYF. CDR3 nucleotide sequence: TGTGCCAGCAGCTTGGGTGGTTCGGACAGGGCCGGCGAGCAGTACTTC.

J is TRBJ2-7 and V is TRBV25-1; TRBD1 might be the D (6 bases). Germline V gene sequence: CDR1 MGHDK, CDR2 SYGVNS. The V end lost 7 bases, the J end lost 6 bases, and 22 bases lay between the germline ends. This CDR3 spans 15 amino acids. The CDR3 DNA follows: TGTGCCAGCACCAGAACCGGGACACTGTCAGGCGAGCAGTACTTC. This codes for CASTRTGTLSGEQYF.

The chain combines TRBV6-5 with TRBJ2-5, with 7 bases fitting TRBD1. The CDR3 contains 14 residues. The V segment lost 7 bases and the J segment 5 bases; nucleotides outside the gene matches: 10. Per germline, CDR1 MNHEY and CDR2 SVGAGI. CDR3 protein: CASKMNRGGETQYF. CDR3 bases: TGTGCCAGCAAGATGAACAGGGGTGGTGAGACCCAGTACTTC.

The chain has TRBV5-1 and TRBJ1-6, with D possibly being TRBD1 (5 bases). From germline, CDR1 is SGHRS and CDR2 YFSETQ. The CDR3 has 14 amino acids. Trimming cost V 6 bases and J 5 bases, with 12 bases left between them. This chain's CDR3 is CASTRTPNNSPLHF. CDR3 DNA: TGCGCCAGCACCCGGACACCAAATAATTCACCCCTCCACTTT.